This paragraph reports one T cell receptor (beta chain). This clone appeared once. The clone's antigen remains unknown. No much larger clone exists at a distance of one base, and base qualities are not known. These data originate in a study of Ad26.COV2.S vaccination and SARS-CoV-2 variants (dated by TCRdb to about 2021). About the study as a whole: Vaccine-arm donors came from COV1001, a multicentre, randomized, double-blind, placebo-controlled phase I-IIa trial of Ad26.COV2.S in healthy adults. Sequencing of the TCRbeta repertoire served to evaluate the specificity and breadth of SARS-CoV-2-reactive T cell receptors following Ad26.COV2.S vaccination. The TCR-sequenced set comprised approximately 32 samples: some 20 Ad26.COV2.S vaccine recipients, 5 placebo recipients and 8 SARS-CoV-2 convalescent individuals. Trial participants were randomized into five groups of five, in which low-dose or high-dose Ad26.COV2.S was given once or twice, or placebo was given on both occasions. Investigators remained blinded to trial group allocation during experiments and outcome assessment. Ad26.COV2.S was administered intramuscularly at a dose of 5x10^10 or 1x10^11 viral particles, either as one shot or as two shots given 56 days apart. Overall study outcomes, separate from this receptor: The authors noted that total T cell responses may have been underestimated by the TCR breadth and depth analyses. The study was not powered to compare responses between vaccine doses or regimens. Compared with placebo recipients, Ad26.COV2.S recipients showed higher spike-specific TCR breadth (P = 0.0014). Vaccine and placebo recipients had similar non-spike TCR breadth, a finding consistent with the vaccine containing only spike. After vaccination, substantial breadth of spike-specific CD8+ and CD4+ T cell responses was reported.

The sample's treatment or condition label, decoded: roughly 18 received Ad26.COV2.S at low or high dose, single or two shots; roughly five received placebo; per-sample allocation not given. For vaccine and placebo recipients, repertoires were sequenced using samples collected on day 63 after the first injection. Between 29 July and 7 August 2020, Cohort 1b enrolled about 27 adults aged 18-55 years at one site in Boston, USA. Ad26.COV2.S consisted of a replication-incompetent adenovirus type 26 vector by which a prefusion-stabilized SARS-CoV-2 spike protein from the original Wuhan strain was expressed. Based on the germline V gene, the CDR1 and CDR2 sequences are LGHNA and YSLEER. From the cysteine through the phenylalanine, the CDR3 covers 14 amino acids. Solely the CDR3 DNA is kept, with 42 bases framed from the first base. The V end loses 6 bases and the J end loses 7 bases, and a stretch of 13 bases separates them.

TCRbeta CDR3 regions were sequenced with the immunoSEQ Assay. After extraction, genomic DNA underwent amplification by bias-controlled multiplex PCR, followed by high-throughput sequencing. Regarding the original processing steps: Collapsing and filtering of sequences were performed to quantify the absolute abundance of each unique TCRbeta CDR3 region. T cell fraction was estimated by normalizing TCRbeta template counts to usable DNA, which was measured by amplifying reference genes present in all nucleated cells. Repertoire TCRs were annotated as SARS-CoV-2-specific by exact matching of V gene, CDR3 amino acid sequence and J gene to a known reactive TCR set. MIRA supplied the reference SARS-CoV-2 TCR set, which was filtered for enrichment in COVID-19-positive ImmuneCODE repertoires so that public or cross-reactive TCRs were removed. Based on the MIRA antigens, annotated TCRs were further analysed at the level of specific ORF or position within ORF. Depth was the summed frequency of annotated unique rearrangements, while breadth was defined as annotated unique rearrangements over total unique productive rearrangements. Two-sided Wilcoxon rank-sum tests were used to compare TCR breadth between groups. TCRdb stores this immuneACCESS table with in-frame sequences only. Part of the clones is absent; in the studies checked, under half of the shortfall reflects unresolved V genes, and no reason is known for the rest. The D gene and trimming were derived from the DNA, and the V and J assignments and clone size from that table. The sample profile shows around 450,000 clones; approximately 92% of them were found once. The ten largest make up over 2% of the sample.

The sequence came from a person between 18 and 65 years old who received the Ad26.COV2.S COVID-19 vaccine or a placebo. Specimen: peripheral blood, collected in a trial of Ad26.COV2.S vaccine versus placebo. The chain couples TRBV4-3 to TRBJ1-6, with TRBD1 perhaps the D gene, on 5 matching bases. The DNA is TGCGCCAGCAGTGGAAACAGGCTCAATTCACCCCTCCACTTT. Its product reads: CASSGNRLNSPLHF.